The 20 T cell receptor beta chains below were found in one sample sequenced in a study of cytomegalovirus exposure and HLA in healthy donors. A multiplex PCR was run with 60 Vbeta primers and 13 Jbeta primers. Sequencing was performed with immunoSEQ multiplex PCR; in TCRdb, only in-frame clones are kept and a portion is missing. This sample carries approximately 100,000 clones, about two thirds of them seen once, and the ten largest clones take 2.8%. What was sequenced was PBMCs. The receptor source for this set is a female donor in good health and CMV-seronegative.

The DNA for the CDR3 is TGTGCCAGCCGACAGGCCAGCTCCTACGAGCAGTACTTC. Translation: CASRQASSYEQYF. The genes are TRBV28 and TRBJ2-7, with D maybe TRBD1 (6 bases). The V gene lost 8 bases and the J gene lost 0 bases, with 11 bases spanning the gap. CDR1 is MDHEN and CDR2 is SYDVKM in the germline V gene. The CDR3 extends over 13 amino acids.

By frequency in the sample, this clone is medium-sized. V usage is TRBV5-1 and J usage is TRBJ2-1; 7 bases are shared with TRBD2. CDR1 is SGHRS and CDR2 is YFSETQ in the germline V gene. The CDR3 loop spans 16 amino acids. V was pared by 2 bases and J by 1 base, with 6 bases of the junction left unmatched. CDR3 nucleotide sequence: TGCGCCAGCAGCTTCTTGGCGGGAGAGTCCTACAATGAGCAGTTCTTC. Translated: CASSFLAGESYNEQFF.

This rearrangement joins TRBV19 to TRBJ2-1; TRBD1 agrees at 7 bases. V lost 7 bases to trimming and J lost 8 bases; unmatched junction nucleotides: 5. Germline V lookup: CDR1 LNHDA, CDR2 SQIVND (reference sequence). This CDR3 comprises 12 residues. The CDR3 protein is CASTTGAHEQFF. Here the CDR3 DNA reads TGTGCCAGTACCACAGGGGCCCATGAGCAGTTCTTC.

The chain links TRBV4-1 to TRBJ2-7, with D possibly being TRBD1 (6 bases). Germline V gives CDR1 MGHRA, CDR2 YSYEKL. The CDR3 is made up of 17 amino acids. V dropped 5 bases and J dropped 0 bases, with 20 bases sitting between them. CDR3 in amino acids: CASSIRPGQGVSYEQYF. CDR3 DNA: TGCGCCAGCAGCATCCGACCGGGACAAGGGGTCTCCTACGAGCAGTACTTC.

The chain links TRBV19 to TRBJ1-1; TRBD1 matches 8 bases. V lost 5 bases and J lost 9; bases outside the gene matches: 8. The CDR3 runs to 13 residues. Germline V lookup: CDR1 LNHDA, CDR2 SQIVND (reference sequence). CDR3 amino acids: CASSSLNRGKAFF. The CDR3 DNA reads as TGTGCCAGTAGTTCTCTGAACAGGGGGAAAGCTTTCTTT.

The CDR3 here is CASSQLGLAGFNEQFF. CDR3 DNA sequence: TGTGCCAGCAGCCAATTAGGACTAGCGGGATTCAATGAGCAGTTCTTC. The chain is built from TRBV4-2 and TRBJ2-1; 12 bases are shared with TRBD2. CDR1 and CDR2 from the germline V gene are LGHNA and YNFKEQ. The ends lost 2 bases at V and 6 bases at J; junction bases unmatched: 5. The CDR3 spans 16 residues.

This clone showed up just a few times. The chain is built from TRBV18 and TRBJ2-3; TRBD2 agrees at 7 bases. The length of the CDR3 is 13 residues. V lost 2 bases, J lost 9 bases, and 5 bases stayed unmatched. Per germline, CDR1 KGHSH and CDR2 LQKENI. The CDR3 region is CASSPSGLETQYF. The CDR3 coding sequence is TGTGCCAGCTCACCATCTGGACTAGAAACGCAGTATTTT.

The CDR3 bases are TGTGCCAGCAGCTCACGCCAGACAGGGACGAAGTTCTTC. Translating it yields CASSSRQTGTKFF. The rearrangement joins TRBV7-2 to TRBJ2-1; 7 bases fit TRBD1. Trimming took 4 bases from V and 14 from J; bases not matched to a gene: 11. The CDR3 consists of 13 residues. Germline CDR1 is SGHTA and CDR2 is FQGNSA. Full variable domain (rest looked up from reference TRBV7-2 and TRBJ2-1): GAGVSQSPSNKVTEKGKDVELRCDPISGHTALYWYRQSLGQGLEFLIYFQGNSAPDKSGLPSDRFSAERTGGSVSTLTIQRTQQEDSAVYLCASSSRQTGTKFFGPGTRLTVL.

This clone was seen more than once but under ten times. The V gene is TRBV30, the J gene TRBJ1-4; the D gene is possibly TRBD1 (5 bases). There are 13 residues in the CDR3. Germline lookup yields CDR1 GTSNPN and CDR2 SVGIG (reference sequence). Trimming removed 3 bases from V and 4 bases from J, with 9 bases in between. DNA for the CDR3: TGTGCCTGGAGCAGGGTCAGTAATGAAAAACTGTTTTTT. It translates to CAWSRVSNEKLFF.

Only a few counts were recorded for this clone. This chain uses TRBV18 with TRBJ1-1; TRBD1 might be the D (6 bases). V lost 2 bases and J lost 0, with 13 bases in between. Germline V gene lookup returns CDR1 KGHSH and CDR2 LQKENI. The CDR3 loop spans 16 amino acids. CDR3: CASSPRQDLMNTEAFF. The CDR3 nucleotides are TGTGCCAGCTCACCAAGACAGGATCTCATGAACACTGAAGCTTTCTTT.

V is TRBV7-2 and J is TRBJ2-7, with TRBD2 matching over 7 bases. CDR1 is SGHTA and CDR2 is FQGNSA in the germline V gene. The CDR3 is made up of 17 amino acids. Trimming took 4 bases from V and 3 from J; bases not matched to a gene: 15. The CDR3 protein is CASSSWGGLGGSYEQYF. The CDR3 nucleotides read TGTGCCAGCAGCTCCTGGGGAGGTCTCGGCGGGAGCTACGAGCAGTACTTC. The whole variable domain, remainder taken from reference TRBV7-2 and TRBJ2-7, is GAGVSQSPSNKVTEKGKDVELRCDPISGHTALYWYRQSLGQGLEFLIYFQGNSAPDKSGLPSDRFSAERTGGSVSTLTIQRTQQEDSAVYLCASSSWGGLGGSYEQYFGPGTRLTVT.

The rearrangement uses TRBV11-3 and TRBJ2-5, with 9 bases that match TRBD2. The CDR3 consists of 13 residues. Germline V gene data show CDR1 as SGHNT and CDR2 as YENEEA. V dropped 4 bases and J dropped 5; count of bases not matched to a gene: 2. CDR3 residues: CASSYSGSETQYF. The CDR3 region has the DNA TGTGCCAGCAGCTATAGCGGGAGTGAGACCCAGTACTTC.

V gene TRBV10-1 combines with J gene TRBJ1-2; D is unclear. Germline CDR1 and CDR2: WNHNN and SYGVQD (reference sequence). The CDR3 sequence is 13 residues long. The ends were cut back, 5 bases at V and 4 bases at J, with 11 bases in the middle. CDR3 sequence: CASSPEPGYGYTF. The CDR3 DNA reads TGCGCCAGCAGTCCCGAACCGGGCTATGGCTACACCTTC.

There are a few counts of this clone. The V call is TRBV7-8, the J call TRBJ2-3; 7 bases are shared with TRBD1. V was clipped by 5 bases and J by 5 bases; unmatched bases: 10. There are 15 residues in the CDR3. Germline loops: CDR1 SGHVS, CDR2 FQNEAQ. In nucleotides, the CDR3 is TGTGCCAGCAGCCCCTTCGGCAGGGGGATAGATACGCAGTATTTT. The encoded protein is CASSPFGRGIDTQYF.

The genes are TRBV7-2 and TRBJ2-7, with 10 positions matching TRBD2. Germline V gene sequence: CDR1 SGHTA, CDR2 FQGNSA. The CDR3 consists of 15 residues. Trimming removed 2 bases from V and 1 base from J; junction bases left unmatched: 2. CDR3 bases: TGTGCCAGCAGCTTACTACTAGCGGGGTCCTACGAGCAGTACTTC. Residues: CASSLLLAGSYEQYF.

The CDR3 loop is CASSAYTAYEQYF. Here the CDR3 DNA reads TGTGCCAGCAGTGCGTATACAGCCTACGAGCAGTACTTC. This sequence joins TRBV2 and TRBJ2-7; D gene ambiguous. With 4 bases removed from V and 2 bases from J, the gap between germline ends came to 9 bases. CDR3 length equals 13 residues. The germline CDR1 and CDR2 sequences are SNHLY and FYNNEI.

The chain uses TRBV5-1 and TRBJ1-1; 8 bases align to TRBD1. The CDR3 is 14 residues long. V lost 1 base and J lost 7; bases outside the gene matches: 6. Germline assignment: CDR1 SGHRS and CDR2 YFSETQ. The chain's CDR3 is CASSLRTGLDEAFF. CDR3 in DNA: TGCGCCAGCAGCTTGAGGACAGGGTTGGATGAAGCTTTCTTT.

The V gene is TRBV5-1, the J gene TRBJ2-2, with 12 bases lining up with TRBD1. CDR1 is SGHRS and CDR2 is YFSETQ in the germline V gene. The junction had 4 bases not matched to a gene; V was cut back by 4 bases and J by 0 bases. The CDR3 is 17 residues long. The CDR3 sequence: CASSAGTGGANTGELFF. CDR3 coding DNA: TGCGCCAGCAGCGCGGGGACAGGGGGCGCGAACACCGGGGAGCTGTTTTTT.

The chain joins TRBV10-2 to TRBJ1-1; maybe TRBD1 (5 bases). The V gene lost 10 bases and the J gene lost 1 base, with 13 bases spanning the gap. The CDR3 has 13 residues. Germline V gives CDR1 WSHSY, CDR2 SAAADI. The CDR3 DNA sequence: TGCGCCACCTCGACAGAAAGGAACACTGAAGCTTTCTTT. This codes for CATSTERNTEAFF.

The rearrangement joins TRBV5-1 to TRBJ2-3; D not resolved. The CDR3 has 12 amino acids. CDR1 is SGHRS, CDR2 YFSETQ, per germline. V gave up 0 bases and J gave up 5 bases, with 4 bases separating them. The CDR3 sequence: CASSLVRDTQYF. CDR3 DNA: TGCGCCAGCAGCTTGGTCCGAGATACGCAGTATTTT.